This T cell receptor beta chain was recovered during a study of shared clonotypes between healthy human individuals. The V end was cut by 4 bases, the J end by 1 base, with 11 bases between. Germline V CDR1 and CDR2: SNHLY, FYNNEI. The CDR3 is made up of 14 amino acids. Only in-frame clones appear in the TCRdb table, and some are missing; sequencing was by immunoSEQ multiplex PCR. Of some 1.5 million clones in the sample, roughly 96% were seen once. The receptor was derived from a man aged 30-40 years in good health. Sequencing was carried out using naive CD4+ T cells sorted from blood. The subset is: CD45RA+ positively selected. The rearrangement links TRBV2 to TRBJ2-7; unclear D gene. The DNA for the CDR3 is TGTGCCAGCAGTGTTCAGGCAAGATCCTACGAGCAGTACTTC. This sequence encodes CASSVQARSYEQYF.